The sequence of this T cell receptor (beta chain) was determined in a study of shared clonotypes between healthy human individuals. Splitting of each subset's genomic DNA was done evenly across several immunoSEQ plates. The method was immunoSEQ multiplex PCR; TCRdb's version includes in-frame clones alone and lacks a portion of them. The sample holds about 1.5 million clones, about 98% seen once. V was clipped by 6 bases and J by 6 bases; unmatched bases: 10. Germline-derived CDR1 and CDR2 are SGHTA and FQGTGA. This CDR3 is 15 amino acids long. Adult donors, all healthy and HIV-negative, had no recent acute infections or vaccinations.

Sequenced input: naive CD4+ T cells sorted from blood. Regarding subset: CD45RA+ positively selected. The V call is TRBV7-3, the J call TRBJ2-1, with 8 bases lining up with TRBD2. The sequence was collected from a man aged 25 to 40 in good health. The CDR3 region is CASSPGLAGLNEQFF. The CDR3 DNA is TGTGCCAGCAGTCCCGGGCTAGCGGGTCTCAATGAGCAGTTCTTC.